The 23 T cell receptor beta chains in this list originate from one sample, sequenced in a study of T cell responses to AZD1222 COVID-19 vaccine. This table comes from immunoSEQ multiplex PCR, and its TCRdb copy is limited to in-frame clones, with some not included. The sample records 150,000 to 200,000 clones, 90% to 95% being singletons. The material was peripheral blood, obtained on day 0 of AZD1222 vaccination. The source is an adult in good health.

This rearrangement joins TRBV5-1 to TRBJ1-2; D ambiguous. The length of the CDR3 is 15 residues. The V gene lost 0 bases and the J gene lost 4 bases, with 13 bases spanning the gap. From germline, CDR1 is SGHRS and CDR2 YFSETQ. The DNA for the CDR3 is TGCGCCAGCAGCTTGGCCGGCGGGCAGCTCTATGGCTACACCTTC. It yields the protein CASSLAGGQLYGYTF.

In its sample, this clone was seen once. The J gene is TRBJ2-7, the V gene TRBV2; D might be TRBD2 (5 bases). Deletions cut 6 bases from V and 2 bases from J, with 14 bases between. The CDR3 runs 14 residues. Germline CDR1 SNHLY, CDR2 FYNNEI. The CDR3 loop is CASRTDYSTYEQYF. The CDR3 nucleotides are TGTGCCAGCAGGACTGACTACTCGACCTACGAGCAGTACTTC.

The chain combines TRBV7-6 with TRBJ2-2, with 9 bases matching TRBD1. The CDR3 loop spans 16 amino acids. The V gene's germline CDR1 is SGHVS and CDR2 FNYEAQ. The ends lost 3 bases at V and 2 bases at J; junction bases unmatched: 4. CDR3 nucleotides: TGTGCCAGCAGCTTCCGGGACAGGGTAAACACCGGGGAGCTGTTTTTT. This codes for CASSFRDRVNTGELFF.

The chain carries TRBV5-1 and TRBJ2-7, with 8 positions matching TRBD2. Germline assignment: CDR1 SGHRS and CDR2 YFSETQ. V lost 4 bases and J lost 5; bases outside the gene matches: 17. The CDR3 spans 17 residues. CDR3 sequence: CASSLRRGGGRINEQYF. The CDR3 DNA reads TGCGCCAGCAGCCTCCGCCGGGGAGGCGGGAGGATCAACGAGCAGTACTTC.

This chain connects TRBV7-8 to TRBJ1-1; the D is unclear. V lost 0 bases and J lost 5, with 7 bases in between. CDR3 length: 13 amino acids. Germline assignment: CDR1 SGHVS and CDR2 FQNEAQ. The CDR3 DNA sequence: TGTGCCAGCAGCTTAGCGGAGGTGACTGAAGCTTTCTTT. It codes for CASSLAEVTEAFF.

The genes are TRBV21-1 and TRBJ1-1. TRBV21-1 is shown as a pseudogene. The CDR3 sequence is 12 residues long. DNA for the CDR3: TGTGCCAGCAGCAAGCCCCTCTATGAAGCTTTCTTT. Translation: CASSKPLYEAFF.

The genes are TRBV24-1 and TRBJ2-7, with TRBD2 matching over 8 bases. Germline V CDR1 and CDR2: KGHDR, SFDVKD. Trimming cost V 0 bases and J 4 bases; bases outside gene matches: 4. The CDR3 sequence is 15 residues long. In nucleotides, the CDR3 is TGTGCCACCAGTGATTTGCGCGGGGGGTTTTACGAGCAGTACTTC. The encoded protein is CATSDLRGGFYEQYF.

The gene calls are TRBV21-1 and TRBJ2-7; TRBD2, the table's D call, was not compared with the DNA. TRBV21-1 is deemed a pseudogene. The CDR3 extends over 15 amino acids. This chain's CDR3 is CASSKVSGGPYEQYF. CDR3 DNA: TGTGCCAGCAGCAAAGTAAGCGGGGGACCCTACGAGCAGTACTTC.

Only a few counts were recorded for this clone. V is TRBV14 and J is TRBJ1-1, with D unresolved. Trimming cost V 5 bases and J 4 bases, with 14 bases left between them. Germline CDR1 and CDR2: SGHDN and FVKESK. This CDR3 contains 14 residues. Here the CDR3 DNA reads TGTGCCAGCAGCTCTGTGACCTGGGGCACTGAAGCTTTCTTT. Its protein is CASSSVTWGTEAFF. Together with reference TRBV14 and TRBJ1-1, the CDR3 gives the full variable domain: EAGVTQFPSHSVIEKGQTVTLRCDPISGHDNLYWYRRVMGKEIKFLLHFVKESKQDESGMPNNRFLAERTGGTYSTLKVQPAELEDSGVYFCASSSVTWGTEAFFGQGTRLTVV.

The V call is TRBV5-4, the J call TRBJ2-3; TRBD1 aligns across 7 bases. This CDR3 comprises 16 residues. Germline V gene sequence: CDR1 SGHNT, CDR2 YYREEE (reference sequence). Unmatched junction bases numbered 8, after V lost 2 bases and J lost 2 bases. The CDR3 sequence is CASSFDRAVPTDTQYF. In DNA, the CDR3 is TGTGCCAGCAGCTTTGACAGGGCAGTACCCACAGATACGCAGTATTTT.

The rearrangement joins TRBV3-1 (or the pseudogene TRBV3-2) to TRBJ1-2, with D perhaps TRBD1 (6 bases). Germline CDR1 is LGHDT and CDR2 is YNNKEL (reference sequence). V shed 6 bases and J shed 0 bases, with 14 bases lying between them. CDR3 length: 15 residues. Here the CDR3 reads CASRPLGGANYGYTF. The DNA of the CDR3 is TGTGCCAGCAGGCCCCTAGGGGGAGCTAACTATGGCTACACCTTC.

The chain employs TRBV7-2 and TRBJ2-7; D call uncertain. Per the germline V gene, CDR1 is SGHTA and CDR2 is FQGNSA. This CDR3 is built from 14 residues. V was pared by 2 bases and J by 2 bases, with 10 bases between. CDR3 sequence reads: CASSLSGRAYEQYF. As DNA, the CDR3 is TGTGCCAGCAGCTTATCTGGCCGGGCCTACGAGCAGTACTTC.

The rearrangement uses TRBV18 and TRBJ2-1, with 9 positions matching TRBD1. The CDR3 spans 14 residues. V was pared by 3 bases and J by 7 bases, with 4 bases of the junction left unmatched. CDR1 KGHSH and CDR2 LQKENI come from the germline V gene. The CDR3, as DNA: TGTGCCAGCTCACCGGCGACAGGGGGAAATGAGCAGTTCTTC. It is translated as CASSPATGGNEQFF. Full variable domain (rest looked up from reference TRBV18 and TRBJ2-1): NAGVMQNPRHLVRRRGQEARLRCSPMKGHSHVYWYRQLPEEGLKFMVYLQKENIIDESGMPKERFSAEFPKEGPSILRIQQVVRGDSAAYFCASSPATGGNEQFFGPGTRLTVL.

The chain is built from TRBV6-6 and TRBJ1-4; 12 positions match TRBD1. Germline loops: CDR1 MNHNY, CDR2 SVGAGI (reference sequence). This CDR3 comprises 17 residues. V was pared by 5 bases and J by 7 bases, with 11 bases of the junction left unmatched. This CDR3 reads CASSPRRDRGHGEKLFF. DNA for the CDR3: TGTGCCAGCAGTCCCCGAAGGGACAGGGGGCACGGTGAAAAACTGTTTTTT.

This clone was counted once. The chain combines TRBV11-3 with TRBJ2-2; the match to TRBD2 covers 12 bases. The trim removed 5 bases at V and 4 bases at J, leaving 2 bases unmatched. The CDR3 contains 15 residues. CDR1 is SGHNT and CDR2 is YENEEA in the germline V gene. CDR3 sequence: CASSAGLAGTGELFF. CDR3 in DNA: TGTGCCAGCAGCGCGGGACTAGCGGGCACCGGGGAGCTGTTTTTT.

The chain's CDR3 is CASQSDRTGVLAFF. In nucleotides, the CDR3 is TGTGCCAGTCAAAGCGACAGGACCGGGGTTTTGGCTTTCTTT. V gene TRBV19 combines with J gene TRBJ1-1, with D perhaps matching TRBD1 (6 bases). V gave up 8 bases and J gave up 11 bases, with 24 bases separating them. This CDR3 spans 14 amino acids. CDR1 is LNHDA and CDR2 is SQIVND in the germline V gene (reference sequence).

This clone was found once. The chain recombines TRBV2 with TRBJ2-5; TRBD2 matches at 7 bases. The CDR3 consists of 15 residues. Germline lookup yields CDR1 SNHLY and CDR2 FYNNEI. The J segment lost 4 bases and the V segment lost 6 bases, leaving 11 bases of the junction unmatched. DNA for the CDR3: TGTGCCAGCAGAGGCGGGGGAGGGTCCTCAGAGACCCAGTACTTC. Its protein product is CASRGGGGSSETQYF.

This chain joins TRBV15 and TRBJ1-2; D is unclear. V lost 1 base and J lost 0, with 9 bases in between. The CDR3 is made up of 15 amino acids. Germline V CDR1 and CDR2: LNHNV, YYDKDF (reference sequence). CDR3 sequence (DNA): TGTGCCACCAGCAGAGCGGGGTTTGCTAACTATGGCTACACCTTC. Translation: CATSRAGFANYGYTF.

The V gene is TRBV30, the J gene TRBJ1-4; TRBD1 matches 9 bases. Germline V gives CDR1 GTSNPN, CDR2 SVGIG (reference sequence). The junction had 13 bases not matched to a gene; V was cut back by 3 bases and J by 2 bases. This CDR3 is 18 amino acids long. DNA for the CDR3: TGTGCCTGGAGCGCCGGGACAGGGTTTTTTATGACTAATGAAAAACTGTTTTTT. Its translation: CAWSAGTGFFMTNEKLFF.

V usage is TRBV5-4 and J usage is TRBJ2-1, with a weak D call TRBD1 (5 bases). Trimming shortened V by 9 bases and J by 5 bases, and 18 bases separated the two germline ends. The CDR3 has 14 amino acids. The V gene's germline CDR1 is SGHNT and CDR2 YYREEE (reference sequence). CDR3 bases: TGTGCCACCCTCCCAACCAAGGACAACAATGAGCAGTTCTTC. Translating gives CATLPTKDNNEQFF. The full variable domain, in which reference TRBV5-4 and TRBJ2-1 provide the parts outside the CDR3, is ETGVTQSPTHLIKTRGQQVTLRCSSQSGHNTVSWYQQALGQGPQFIFQYYREEENGRGNFPPRFSGLQFPNYSSELNVNALELDDSALYLCATLPTKDNNEQFFGPGTRLTVL.

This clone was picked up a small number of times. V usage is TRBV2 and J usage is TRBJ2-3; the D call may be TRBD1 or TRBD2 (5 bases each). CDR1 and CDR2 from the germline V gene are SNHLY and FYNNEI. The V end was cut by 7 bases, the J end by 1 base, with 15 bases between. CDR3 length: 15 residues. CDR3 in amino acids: CASTATGTRTDTQYF. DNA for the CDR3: TGTGCCAGCACGGCTACCGGGACCCGCACAGATACGCAGTATTTT.

CDR3 in DNA: TGTGCCAGCACAGGACTACAGAACACTGAAGCTTTCTTT. It encodes CASTGLQNTEAFF. V gene TRBV2 combines with J gene TRBJ1-1; unclear D gene. Germline V CDR1 and CDR2: SNHLY, FYNNEI. The V end lost 7 bases, the J end lost 1 base, and 10 bases lay between the germline ends. The CDR3 consists of 13 residues.

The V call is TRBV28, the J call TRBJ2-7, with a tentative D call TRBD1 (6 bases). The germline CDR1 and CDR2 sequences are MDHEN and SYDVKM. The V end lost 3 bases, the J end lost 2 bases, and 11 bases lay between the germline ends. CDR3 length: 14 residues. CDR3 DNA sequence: TGTGCCAGCAGTTTTGGGCAGGGGCCCTACGAGCAGTACTTC. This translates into CASSFGQGPYEQYF.